Listed here is a single T cell receptor beta chain. What it recognizes is unknown. These data come from a study of T cell clones after liver transplantation. Study-wide results and limits: Donor-reactive sequences fell more than third party-reactive ones, suggesting partial deletion.

The repertoire was sequenced with immunoSEQ multiplex PCR; TCRdb's copy has only in-frame clones and lacks some. The sample lists approximately 50,000 clones, about 67% occurring once. V was shortened by 7 bases and J by 9 bases, with 13 bases between the two germline ends. CDR3 length: 13 residues. In germline, CDR1 is MGHDK, CDR2 SYGVNS. The source of this sequence is a human patient who received a liver transplant. Some of these T cells may belong to the graft donor. The specimen comprised CD4+ T cells from blood, sampled around 4.5 years after liver transplant. The V gene is TRBV25-1, the J gene TRBJ1-6; a weak D match, TRBD1 (5 bases). Here the CDR3 reads CASTRDSGSPLHF. The CDR3 DNA reads TGTGCCAGCACCAGGGACTCTGGTTCACCCCTCCACTTT.